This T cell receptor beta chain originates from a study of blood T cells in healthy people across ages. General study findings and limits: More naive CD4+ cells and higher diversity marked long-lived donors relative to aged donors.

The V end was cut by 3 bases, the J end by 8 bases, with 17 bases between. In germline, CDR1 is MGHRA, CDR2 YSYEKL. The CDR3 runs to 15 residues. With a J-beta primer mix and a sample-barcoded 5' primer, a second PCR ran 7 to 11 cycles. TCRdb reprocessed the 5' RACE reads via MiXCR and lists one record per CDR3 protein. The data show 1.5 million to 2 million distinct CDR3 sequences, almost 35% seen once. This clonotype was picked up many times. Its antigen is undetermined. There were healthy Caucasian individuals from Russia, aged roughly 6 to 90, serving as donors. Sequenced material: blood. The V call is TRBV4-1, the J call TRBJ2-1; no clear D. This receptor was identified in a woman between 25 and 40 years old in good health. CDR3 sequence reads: CASSQVMSGQDEQFF. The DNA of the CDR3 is TGCGCCAGCAGCCAGGTCATGTCCGGTCAGGATGAGCAGTTCTTC.